This passage covers 18 T cell receptor beta chains from one sample sequenced in a study of T-cell reconstitution after alpha-beta-depleted transplantation in children. A library of TCRbeta sequences, prepared with unique molecular identifiers, was generated. TCRdb ran MiXCR on the PCR reads and lists one entry per CDR3 protein. The table records some 590,000 distinct CDR3 sequences, 10% of them present only once. Sequencing used PBMCs from the stem cell graft donor, obtained from the stem cell graft. The origin of the receptors is a human donor who donated a stem cell graft to a child with acute myeloid leukemia.

This clonotype was recorded at least ten times. The chain uses TRBV27 and TRBJ2-7; D uncertain. The V end lost 5 bases, the J end lost 3 bases, and 14 bases lay between the germline ends. Germline assignment: CDR1 MNHEY and CDR2 SMNVEV (reference sequence). The CDR3 is made up of 14 amino acids. The CDR3 is CASSLKLNGYEQYF. The CDR3 DNA reads as TGTGCCAGCAGTCTGAAGCTAAACGGCTACGAGCAGTACTTC.

At least ten counts were recorded for this clonotype. The genes are TRBV5-1 and TRBJ2-1; 11 bases align to TRBD2. Germline CDR1 SGHRS, CDR2 YFSETQ. Trimming cost V 0 bases and J 6 bases; bases outside gene matches: 5. The CDR3 sequence is 16 residues long. The CDR3 is CASSLVTSGSPNEQFF. The CDR3, as DNA: TGCGCCAGCAGCTTGGTCACTAGCGGGAGCCCCAATGAGCAGTTCTTC.

The V call is TRBV20-1, the J call TRBJ2-7; unclear D gene. V was pared by 8 bases and J by 0 bases, with 17 bases between. Germline-derived CDR1 and CDR2 are DFQATT and SNEGSKA (reference sequence). The CDR3 contains 14 residues. The CDR3 DNA is TGCAGTCTAGGGTCCCGTCTGAGCTCCTACGAGCAGTACTTC. It yields the protein CSLGSRLSSYEQYF.

The V and J genes are TRBV28 and TRBJ2-7, with 15 bases fitting TRBD2. There are 18 residues in the CDR3. Germline V lookup: CDR1 MDHEN, CDR2 SYDVKM. The V gene end was trimmed by 8 bases and the J gene end by 3 bases; junction bases not matched to a gene: 14. The CDR3 spells CASYPSGLAGGDNYEQYF. The CDR3 nucleotides read TGTGCCAGCTACCCATCGGGACTAGCGGGAGGAGATAACTACGAGCAGTACTTC.

At least ten counts were recorded for this clonotype. The chain employs TRBV27 and TRBJ2-7, with D possibly TRBD2 on 6 matching bases. Between the trimmed V and J ends, which lost 0 bases and 7 bases, there was a span of 19 bases. Germline V gene data show CDR1 as MNHEY and CDR2 as SMNVEV (reference sequence). This CDR3 is 16 amino acids long. CDR3 sequence (DNA): TGTGCCAGCAGTTTATCCCCCAGACTAGGAGGTTGGGAGCAGTACTTC. Amino acids: CASSLSPRLGGWEQYF.

J is TRBJ2-7 and V is TRBV20-1, with 7 bases matching TRBD2. The trim removed 0 bases at V and 5 bases at J, leaving 7 bases unmatched. Looked up from germline, CDR1 is DFQATT and CDR2 is SNEGSKA (reference sequence). This CDR3 contains 14 residues. CDR3: CSARDRAGIHEQYF. The DNA for the CDR3 is TGCAGTGCTAGAGATCGAGCGGGAATCCACGAGCAGTACTTC.

About this clonotype: A much larger clone lies one base from this, so it may be a read error. This sequence joins TRBV7-9 and TRBJ2-2, with 8 bases identical to TRBD1. The CDR3 consists of 13 residues. Looked up from germline, CDR1 is SEHNR and CDR2 is FQNEAQ (reference sequence). With 11 bases clipped from V and 1 base from J, the junction kept 3 bases outside the gene matches. CDR3 residues: CACGQGNTGELFF. For the CDR3, the DNA is TGTGCCTGTGGACAGGGGAACACCGGGGAGCTGTTTTTT.

Many counts were recorded for this clonotype. This rearrangement joins TRBV6-4 to TRBJ2-2; possibly TRBD2 for D (5 bases). The germline gives CDR1 MRHNA, CDR2 SNTAGT. This CDR3 is 15 amino acids long. V gave up 6 bases and J gave up 2 bases, with 13 bases separating them. CDR3 residues: CASRASSLNTGELFF. In DNA, the CDR3 is TGTGCCAGCAGAGCTAGCAGTCTCAACACCGGGGAGCTGTTTTTT.

V is TRBV5-1 and J is TRBJ2-3, with 16 positions matching TRBD2. The germline V gene has CDR1 SGHRS and CDR2 YFSETQ. The CDR3 extends over 16 amino acids. Losses at the gene ends were 4 bases for V and 6 bases for J; bases not matched to a gene: 5. The CDR3 region has the DNA TGCGCCAGCAGCAATCCGGGACTAGCGGGGGGGGATACGCAGTATTTT. It translates to CASSNPGLAGGDTQYF.

This clonotype was counted between two and nine times. The chain links TRBV7-9 to TRBJ2-7, with D possibly being TRBD1 (6 bases). The CDR3 totals 13 residues. CDR1 SEHNR and CDR2 FQNEAQ come from the germline V gene (reference sequence). Trimming stripped 9 bases from V and 2 bases from J, with 14 bases between. The DNA of the CDR3 is TGTGCCAGTGCAGGGGCGTTCCCCTACGAGCAGTACTTC. This gives the protein CASAGAFPYEQYF. The complete variable domain, with remaining parts taken from reference TRBV7-9 and TRBJ2-7, reads DTGVSQNPRHKITKRGQNVTFRCDPISEHNRLYWYRQTLGQGPEFLTYFQNEAQLEKSRLLSDRFSAERPKGSFSTLEIQRTEQGDSAMYLCASAGAFPYEQYFGPGTRLTVT.

The table lists this clonotype with a few counts. This chain connects TRBV10-3 to TRBJ2-7; no firm D call. Germline lookup yields CDR1 ENHRY and CDR2 SYGVKD. The CDR3 runs 15 residues. The V end was cut by 2 bases, the J end by 4 bases, with 15 bases between. CDR3 nucleotide sequence: TGTGCCATCAGTGAGACGAGGAGTTGGGGATACGAGCAGTACTTC. This translates into CAISETRSWGYEQYF.

This clonotype was counted between two and nine times. The rearrangement joins TRBV12-3 or TRBV12-4 to TRBJ2-2, with 12 positions matching TRBD1. With V trimmed by 6 bases and J by 5 bases, 4 bases remained unmatched. The CDR3 loop spans 15 amino acids. CDR3 protein: CASSRDRGRTGELFF. The CDR3 DNA follows: TGTGCCAGCAGCCGGGACAGGGGGCGAACCGGGGAGCTGTTTTTT.

This chain joins TRBV15 and TRBJ1-1; no reliable D call. Trimming shortened V by 6 bases and J by 0 bases, and 8 bases separated the two germline ends. This CDR3 is built from 13 residues. Germline V gene sequence: CDR1 LNHNV, CDR2 YYDKDF (reference sequence). CDR3 in amino acids: CATSELMNTEAFF. The CDR3 DNA reads TGTGCCACCAGTGAACTTATGAACACTGAAGCTTTCTTT.

This clonotype was counted only a few times. The chain links TRBV13 to TRBJ2-1, with D possibly TRBD1 on 6 matching bases. The CDR3 extends over 12 amino acids. Germline CDR1 reads PRHDT; CDR2 reads FYEKMQ (reference sequence). With 4 bases removed from V and 6 bases from J, the gap between germline ends came to 7 bases. CDR3 region: CASSYRVNEQFF. The CDR3 DNA is TGTGCCAGCAGCTACAGGGTCAATGAGCAGTTCTTC.

This clonotype was counted ten times or more. V is TRBV5-1 and J is TRBJ1-3, with TRBD1 identical over 7 bases. V lost 3 bases, J lost 4 bases, and 1 base stayed unmatched. This CDR3 spans 13 amino acids. The germline V gene encodes CDR1 SGHRS and CDR2 YFSETQ. The CDR3 sequence: CASSSTGGNTIYF. CDR3 DNA sequence: TGCGCCAGCAGCTCGACAGGGGGAAACACCATATATTTT. The full variable domain, its missing parts supplied by reference TRBV5-1 and TRBJ1-3, is KAGVTQTPRYLIKTRGQQVTLSCSPISGHRSVSWYQQTPGQGLQFLFEYFSETQRNKGNFPGRFSGRQFSNSRSEMNVSTLELGDSALYLCASSSTGGNTIYFGEGSWLTVV.

This rearrangement joins TRBV28 to TRBJ2-7; 11 bases are a match to TRBD1. This CDR3 spans 16 amino acids. Germline V CDR1 and CDR2: MDHEN, SYDVKM. The V segment lost 5 bases and the J segment 5 bases; nucleotides outside the gene matches: 11. CDR3 residues: CASSQLRGQGVDEQYF. DNA for the CDR3: TGTGCCAGCAGTCAACTACGGGGACAGGGGGTCGACGAGCAGTACTTC.

This clonotype came up a few times. The genes are TRBV3-1 and TRBJ1-6; the match to TRBD1 covers 7 bases. CDR3 length: 15 residues. Germline lookup yields CDR1 LGHDT and CDR2 YNNKEL (reference sequence). V lost 1 base to trimming and J lost 7 bases; unmatched junction nucleotides: 4. The CDR3 coding sequence is TGTGCCAGCAGCCAAGCCAGGGGGGGGAATTCACCCCTCCACTTT. The encoded protein is CASSQARGGNSPLHF.

This clonotype was seen a few times. The genes are TRBV27 and TRBJ2-3, with 9 nucleotides matching TRBD1. The V gene's germline CDR1 is MNHEY and CDR2 SMNVEV (reference sequence). Trimming cost V 6 bases and J 4 bases; bases outside gene matches: 11. The CDR3 is 16 amino acids. CDR3 in DNA: TGTGCCAGCAGCCGTGCCGACAGGGGGTACCCAGATACGCAGTATTTT. Protein product: CASSRADRGYPDTQYF.